This T cell receptor (beta chain) is drawn from a study of technical replicates of blood from several donors (dated by TCRdb to the late 2010s). The library was produced with the immunoSEQ multiplex PCR assay. In TCRdb, the immuneACCESS table is reduced to in-frame sequences with V and J assigned. These tables do not hold every clone; where another copy was compared, an unresolved V gene accounts for under half, and the others remain unexplained. The sample contains over 65,000 clones, around 94% of them found a single time. Of the sample, under 0.3% falls within the top ten clones. Concerning this clone: No cognate antigen has been identified for it. No qualities accompany the bases; no much larger clone lies one base away.

Sequencing was carried out using T cells isolated from PBMCs. The TCR originated in a human donor in good health.

The sequenced DNA: TGTGCCAGCAGCCAATGGCGGGGACGGGACGAGCAGTACTTC. The encoded protein is CASSQWRGRDEQYF. The chain joins TRBV16 to TRBJ2-7, with a weak D call of TRBD2 (6 bases match). CDR1 and CDR2, per the germline V gene, are KGHSY and FQNENV. From cysteine to phenylalanine, the CDR3 is 14 amino acids long. This entry keeps only the CDR3 DNA: 42 bases, framed from base 1. Trimming at the junction amounts to 1 base on V and 5 bases on J, and the germline ends lie 12 bases apart.